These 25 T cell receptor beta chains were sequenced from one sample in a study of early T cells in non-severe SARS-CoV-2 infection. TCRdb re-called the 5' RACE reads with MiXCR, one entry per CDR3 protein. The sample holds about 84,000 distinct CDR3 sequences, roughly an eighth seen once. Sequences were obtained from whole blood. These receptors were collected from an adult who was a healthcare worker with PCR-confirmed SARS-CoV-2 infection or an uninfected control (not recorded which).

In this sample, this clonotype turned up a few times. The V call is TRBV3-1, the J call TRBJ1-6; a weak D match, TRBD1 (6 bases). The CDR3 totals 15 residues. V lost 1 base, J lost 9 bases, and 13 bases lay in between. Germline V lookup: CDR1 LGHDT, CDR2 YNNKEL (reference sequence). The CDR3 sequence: CASSQGTGWGSPLHF. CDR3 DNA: TGTGCCAGCAGCCAAGGTACAGGGTGGGGTTCACCCCTCCACTTT.

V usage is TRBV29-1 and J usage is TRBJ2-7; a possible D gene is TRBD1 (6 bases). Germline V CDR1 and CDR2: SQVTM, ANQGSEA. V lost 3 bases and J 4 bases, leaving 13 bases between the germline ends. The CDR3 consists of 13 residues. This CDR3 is CSVDGRGSYEQYF. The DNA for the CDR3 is TGCAGCGTTGACGGCAGGGGAAGTTACGAGCAGTACTTC.

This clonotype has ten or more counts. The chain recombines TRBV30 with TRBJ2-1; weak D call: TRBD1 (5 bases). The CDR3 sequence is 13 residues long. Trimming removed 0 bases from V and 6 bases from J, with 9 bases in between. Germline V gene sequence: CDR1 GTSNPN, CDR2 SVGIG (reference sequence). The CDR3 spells CAWSVTAVNEQFF. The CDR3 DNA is TGTGCCTGGAGTGTGACAGCCGTCAATGAGCAGTTCTTC.

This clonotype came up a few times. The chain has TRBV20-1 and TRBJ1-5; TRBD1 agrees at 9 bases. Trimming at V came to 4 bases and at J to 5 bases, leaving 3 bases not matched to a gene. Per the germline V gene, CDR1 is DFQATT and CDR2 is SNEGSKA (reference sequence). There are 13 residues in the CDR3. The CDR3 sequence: CSAITGGYQPQHF. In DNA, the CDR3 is TGCAGTGCTATCACAGGGGGCTATCAGCCCCAGCATTTT.

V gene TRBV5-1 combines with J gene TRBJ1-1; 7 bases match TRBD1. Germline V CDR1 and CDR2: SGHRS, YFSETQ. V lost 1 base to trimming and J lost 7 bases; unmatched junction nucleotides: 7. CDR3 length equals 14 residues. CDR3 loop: CASSLMQGGDEAFF. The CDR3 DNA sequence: TGCGCCAGCAGCTTGATGCAGGGGGGTGATGAAGCTTTCTTT.

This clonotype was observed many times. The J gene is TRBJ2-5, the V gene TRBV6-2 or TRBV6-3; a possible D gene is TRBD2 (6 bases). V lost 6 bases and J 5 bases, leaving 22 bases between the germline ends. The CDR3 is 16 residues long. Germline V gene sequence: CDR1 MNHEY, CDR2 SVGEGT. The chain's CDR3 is CASSRAQGLKAETQYF. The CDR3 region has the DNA TGTGCCAGCAGCCGAGCCCAGGGACTTAAGGCGGAGACCCAGTACTTC.

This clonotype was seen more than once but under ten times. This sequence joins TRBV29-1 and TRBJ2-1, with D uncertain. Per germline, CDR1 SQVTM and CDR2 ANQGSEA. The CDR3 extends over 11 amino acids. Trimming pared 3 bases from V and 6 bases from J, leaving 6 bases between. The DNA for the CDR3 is TGCAGCGTTGAGGCCGCCAATGAGCAGTTCTTC. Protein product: CSVEAANEQFF.

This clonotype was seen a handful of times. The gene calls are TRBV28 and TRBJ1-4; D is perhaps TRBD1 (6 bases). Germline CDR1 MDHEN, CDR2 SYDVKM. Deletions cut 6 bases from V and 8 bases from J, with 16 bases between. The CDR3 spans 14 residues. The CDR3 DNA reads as TGTGCCAGCAGCCTCAAGCCGGGACAAGAAAAACTGTTTTTT. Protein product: CASSLKPGQEKLFF.

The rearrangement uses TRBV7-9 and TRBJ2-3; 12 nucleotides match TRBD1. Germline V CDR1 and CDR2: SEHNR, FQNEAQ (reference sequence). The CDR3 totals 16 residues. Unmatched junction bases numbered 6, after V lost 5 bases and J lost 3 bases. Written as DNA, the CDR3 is TGTGCCAGCAGCCCCGGGACAGGGGGCGTGACAGATACGCAGTATTTT. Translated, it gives CASSPGTGGVTDTQYF.

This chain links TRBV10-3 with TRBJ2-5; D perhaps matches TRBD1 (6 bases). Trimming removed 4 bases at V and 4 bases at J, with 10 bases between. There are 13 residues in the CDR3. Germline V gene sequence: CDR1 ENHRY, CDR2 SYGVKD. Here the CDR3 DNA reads TGTGCCATCAGTGTCACAGGGATAGAGACCCAGTACTTC. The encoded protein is CAISVTGIETQYF.

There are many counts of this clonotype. The CDR3 loop is CASSGMDRGNEKLFF. CDR3 DNA: TGTGCCAGCAGCGGGATGGACAGGGGAAATGAAAAACTGTTTTTT. The chain couples TRBV5-6 to TRBJ1-4, with 9 bases aligning to TRBD1. The CDR3 is made up of 15 amino acids. The trim removed 4 bases at V and 5 bases at J, leaving 6 bases unmatched. Per germline, CDR1 SGHDT and CDR2 YYEEEE. The full variable domain, in which reference TRBV5-6 and TRBJ1-4 provide the parts outside the CDR3, is DAGVTQSPTHLIKTRGQQVTLRCSPKSGHDTVSWYQQALGQGPQFIFQYYEEEERQRGNFPDRFSGHQFPNYSSELNVNALLLGDSALYLCASSGMDRGNEKLFFGSGTQLSVL.

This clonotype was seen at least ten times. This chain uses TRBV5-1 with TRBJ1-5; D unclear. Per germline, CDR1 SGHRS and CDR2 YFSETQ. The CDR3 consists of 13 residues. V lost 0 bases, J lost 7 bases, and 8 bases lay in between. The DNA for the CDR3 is TGCGCCAGCAGCTTGGACGGAGCACAGCCCCAGCATTTT. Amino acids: CASSLDGAQPQHF.

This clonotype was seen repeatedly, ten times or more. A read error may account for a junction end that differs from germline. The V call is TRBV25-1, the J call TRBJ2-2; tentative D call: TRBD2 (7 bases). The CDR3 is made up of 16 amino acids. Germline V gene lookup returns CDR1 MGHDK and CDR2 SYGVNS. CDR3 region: CASSESWGGPTGELFF. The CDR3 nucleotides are TGTGCCAGCAGCGAATCGTGGGGGGGCCCCACCGGGGAGCTGTTTTTT.

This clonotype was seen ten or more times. The CDR3 sequence: CASSQGQAYYEQYF. The CDR3 DNA reads TGTGCCAGCAGCCAAGGGCAGGCTTACTACGAGCAGTACTTC. The J gene is TRBJ2-7, the V gene TRBV14; D not certain. CDR1 SGHDN and CDR2 FVKESK come from the germline V gene. Trimming pared 1 base from V and 3 bases from J, leaving 10 bases between. The CDR3 runs 14 residues. Supplemented by reference TRBV14 and TRBJ2-7, the full variable domain reads EAGVTQFPSHSVIEKGQTVTLRCDPISGHDNLYWYRRVMGKEIKFLLHFVKESKQDESGMPNNRFLAERTGGTYSTLKVQPAELEDSGVYFCASSQGQAYYEQYFGPGTRLTVT.

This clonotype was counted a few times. The CDR3 spells CASSLSRGGGDTQYF. The CDR3 coding sequence is TGTGCCAGCAGTTTGTCGAGGGGGGGAGGAGATACGCAGTATTTT. This chain links TRBV27 with TRBJ2-3; D may be TRBD2 (7 bases). V was trimmed by 3 bases and J by 5 bases, leaving 15 bases between them. This CDR3 comprises 15 residues. CDR1 MNHEY and CDR2 SMNVEV come from the germline V gene (reference sequence).

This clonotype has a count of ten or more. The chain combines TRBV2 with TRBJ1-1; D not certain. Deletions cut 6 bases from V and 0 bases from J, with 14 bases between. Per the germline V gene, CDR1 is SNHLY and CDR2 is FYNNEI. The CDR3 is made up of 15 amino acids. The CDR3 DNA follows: TGTGCCAGCAGGCGGGGTCCAGGCGTGAACACTGAAGCTTTCTTT. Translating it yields CASRRGPGVNTEAFF.

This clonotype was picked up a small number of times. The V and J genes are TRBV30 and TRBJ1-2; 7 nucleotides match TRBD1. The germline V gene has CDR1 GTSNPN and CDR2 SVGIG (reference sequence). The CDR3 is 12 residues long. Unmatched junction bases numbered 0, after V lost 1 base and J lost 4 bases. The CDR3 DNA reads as TGTGCCTGGAGTGGGACAGGCTATGGCTACACCTTC. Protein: CAWSGTGYGYTF.

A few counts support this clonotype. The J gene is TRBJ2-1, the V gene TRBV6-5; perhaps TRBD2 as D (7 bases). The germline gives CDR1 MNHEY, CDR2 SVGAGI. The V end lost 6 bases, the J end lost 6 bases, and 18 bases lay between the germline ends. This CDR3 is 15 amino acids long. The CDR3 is CASSPSGGRGNEQFF. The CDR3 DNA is TGTGCCAGCAGCCCCTCCGGGGGGCGCGGCAATGAGCAGTTCTTC.

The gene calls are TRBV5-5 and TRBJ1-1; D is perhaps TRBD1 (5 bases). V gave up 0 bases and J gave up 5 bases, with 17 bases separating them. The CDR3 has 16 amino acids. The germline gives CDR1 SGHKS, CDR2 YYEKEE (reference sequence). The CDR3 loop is CASSLGVHSWGTEAFF. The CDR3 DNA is TGTGCCAGCAGCTTGGGAGTGCACAGTTGGGGGACTGAAGCTTTCTTT.

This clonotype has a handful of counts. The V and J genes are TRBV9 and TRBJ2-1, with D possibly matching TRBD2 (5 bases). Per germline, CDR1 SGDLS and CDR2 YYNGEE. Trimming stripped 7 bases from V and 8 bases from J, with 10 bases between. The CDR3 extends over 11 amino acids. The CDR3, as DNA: TGTGCCAGCGGTGAGGAGGATGAGCAGTTCTTC. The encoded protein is CASGEEDEQFF.

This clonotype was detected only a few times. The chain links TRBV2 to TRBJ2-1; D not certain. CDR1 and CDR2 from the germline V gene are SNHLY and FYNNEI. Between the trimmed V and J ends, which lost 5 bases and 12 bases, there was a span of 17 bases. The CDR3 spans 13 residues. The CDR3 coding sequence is TGTGCCAGCAGTCCTCCGACCTGGGTGGGGCAGTTCTTC. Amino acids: CASSPPTWVGQFF.

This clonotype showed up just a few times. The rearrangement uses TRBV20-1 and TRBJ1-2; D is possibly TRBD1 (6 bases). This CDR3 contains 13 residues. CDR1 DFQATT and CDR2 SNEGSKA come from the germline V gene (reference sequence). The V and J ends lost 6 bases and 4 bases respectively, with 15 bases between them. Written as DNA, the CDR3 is TGCAGTGCCGCCGCCGGGACAATCTATGGCTACACCTTC. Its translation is CSAAAGTIYGYTF.

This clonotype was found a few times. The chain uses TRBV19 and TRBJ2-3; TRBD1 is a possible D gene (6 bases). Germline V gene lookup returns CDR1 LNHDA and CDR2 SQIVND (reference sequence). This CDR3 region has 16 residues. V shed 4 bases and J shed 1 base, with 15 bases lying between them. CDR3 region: CASSTTGSLGTDTQYF. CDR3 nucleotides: TGTGCCAGTAGTACTACAGGGTCGCTTGGCACAGATACGCAGTATTTT.

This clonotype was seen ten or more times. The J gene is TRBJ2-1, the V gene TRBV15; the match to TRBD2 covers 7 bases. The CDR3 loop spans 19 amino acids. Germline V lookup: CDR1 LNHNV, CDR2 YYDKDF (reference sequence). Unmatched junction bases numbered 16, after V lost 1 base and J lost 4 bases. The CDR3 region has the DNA TGTGCCACCAGCAGAGTAGTGGGGGGGTGGCTAGCTTCTTACAATGAGCAGTTCTTC. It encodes CATSRVVGGWLASYNEQFF.

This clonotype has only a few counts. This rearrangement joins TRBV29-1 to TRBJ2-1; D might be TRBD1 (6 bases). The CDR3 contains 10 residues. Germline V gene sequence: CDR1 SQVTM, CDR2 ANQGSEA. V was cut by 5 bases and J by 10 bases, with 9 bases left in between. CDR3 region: CSVPGTEQFF. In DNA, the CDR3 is TGCAGCGTTCCCGGGACAGAGCAGTTCTTC.